The next 13 T cell receptor beta chains were all read from a single sample in a study of T cells in Graves' hyperthyroidism and ophthalmopathy. Using RNA transcripts as the source, TCR beta CDR3 regions were amplified. An initial round of RT-PCR targeting the TCR CDR3 relied on the HTBI primer set. One entry per CDR3 protein results from TCRdb running MiXCR on the multiplex PCR reads. Here the sample spans about 380,000 distinct CDR3 sequences, 14% being singletons. The sequenced sample was blood. These receptors all stem from a woman aged 60-75 years with Graves' hyperthyroidism.

This clonotype was recorded at least ten times. This chain joins TRBV18 and TRBJ2-5, with D perhaps TRBD1 (5 bases). In germline, CDR1 is KGHSH, CDR2 LQKENI. Deletions cut 6 bases from V and 5 bases from J, with 10 bases between. The CDR3 length is 12 residues. The CDR3 is CASSGPRETQYF. In DNA form, the CDR3 reads TGTGCCAGCTCGGGGCCCCGGGAGACCCAGTACTTC.

The V and J genes are TRBV5-1 and TRBJ2-5, with 11 nucleotides matching TRBD2. Trimming took 3 bases from V and 4 from J; bases not matched to a gene: 5. The CDR3 is 15 amino acids. Germline V gene data show CDR1 as SGHRS and CDR2 as YFSETQ. The CDR3 sequence is CASSSLAGGPETQYF. The CDR3 DNA reads as TGCGCCAGCAGCTCCCTAGCGGGAGGCCCAGAGACCCAGTACTTC. The full variable domain, with the rest looked up from reference TRBV5-1 and TRBJ2-5, is KAGVTQTPRYLIKTRGQQVTLSCSPISGHRSVSWYQQTPGQGLQFLFEYFSETQRNKGNFPGRFSGRQFSNSRSEMNVSTLELGDSALYLCASSSLAGGPETQYFGPGTRLLVL.

The J gene is TRBJ2-1, the V gene TRBV5-1, with 8 positions matching TRBD2. V gave up 0 bases and J gave up 10 bases; unmatched junction bases: 3. Germline assignment: CDR1 SGHRS and CDR2 YFSETQ. This CDR3 is 13 amino acids long. CDR3 coding DNA: TGCGCCAGCAGCTTGGGGGCTAGCGGGGAGCAGTTCTTC. Translation gives CASSLGASGEQFF.

This clonotype came up a few times. The chain uses TRBV7-8 and TRBJ2-1; D may be TRBD1 (6 bases). CDR3 length: 17 amino acids. V lost 5 bases and J 6 bases, leaving 23 bases between the germline ends. Germline loops: CDR1 SGHVS, CDR2 FQNEAQ. Here the CDR3 DNA reads TGTGCCAGCAGCCTCCAACAGGGACGCCCGGAAGGCAATGAGCAGTTCTTC. It is translated as CASSLQQGRPEGNEQFF.

This clonotype has a count of ten or more. J is TRBJ2-3 and V is TRBV3-1, with D unclear. With 4 bases removed from V and 3 bases from J, the gap between germline ends came to 14 bases. This CDR3 contains 15 residues. Germline CDR1 LGHDT, CDR2 YNNKEL (reference sequence). This CDR3 is CASSLLRHGTDTQYF. Written as DNA, the CDR3 is TGTGCCAGCAGCCTTCTTAGGCACGGAACAGATACGCAGTATTTT.

The CDR3 region has the DNA TGTGCCAGCAGCCAATATGGGGACAGACAAGAGACCCAGTACTTC. This translates into CASSQYGDRQETQYF. The chain couples TRBV3-1 to TRBJ2-5; 7 bases line up with TRBD1. The ends lost 2 bases at V and 2 bases at J; junction bases unmatched: 5. Germline lookup yields CDR1 LGHDT and CDR2 YNNKEL (reference sequence). CDR3 size: 15 residues.

Turning to this clonotype: This clone may be a read error of a much larger clone one base away. J is TRBJ2-7 and V is TRBV9; D is uncertain. The CDR3 spans 11 residues. Germline lookup yields CDR1 SGDLS and CDR2 YYNGEE. This chain's CDR3 is CARSVVGEQYF. For the CDR3, the DNA is TGTGCCAGGAGCGTAGTGGGGGAGCAGTACTTC.

This clonotype was detected many times. J is TRBJ2-3 and V is TRBV2; 11 bases align to TRBD2. CDR3 length equals 15 residues. Trimming cost V 6 bases and J 5 bases; bases outside gene matches: 7. CDR1 SNHLY and CDR2 FYNNEI come from the germline V gene. CDR3 sequence (DNA): TGTGCCAGCAGGACGGGACTAGCGGTTATAGATACGCAGTATTTT. Translating it yields CASRTGLAVIDTQYF.

Many counts were recorded for this clonotype. A read error may produce the germline difference seen at one junction end. The chain's CDR3 is CASSLAGGPYNEQFF. In DNA form, the CDR3 reads TGTGCCAGCAGCTTAGCTGGAGGGCCCTACAATGAGCAGTTCTTC. The chain links TRBV12-3 or TRBV12-4 to TRBJ2-1; D might be TRBD2 (6 bases). This CDR3 has 15 residues.

This clonotype was counted many times. The rearrangement links TRBV27 to TRBJ2-3; 8 bases line up with TRBD1. The CDR3 totals 15 residues. J gave up 4 bases and V 3 bases, and 6 bases lay outside the gene matches. Germline loops: CDR1 MNHEY, CDR2 SMNVEV (reference sequence). The CDR3 sequence is CASSLGTGRPDTQYF. Here the CDR3 DNA reads TGTGCCAGCAGTTTGGGGACAGGAAGGCCAGATACGCAGTATTTT.

There are many counts of this clonotype. The chain joins TRBV7-2 to TRBJ2-4; D tentatively fits TRBD1 or TRBD2 (5 bases each). Per the germline V gene, CDR1 is SGHTA and CDR2 is FQGNSA. V dropped 0 bases and J dropped 0 bases, with 9 bases sitting between them. This CDR3 is built from 16 residues. CDR3 coding DNA: TGTGCCAGCAGCTTAGCCCCTGGGACAGCCAAAAACATTCAGTACTTC. Protein: CASSLAPGTAKNIQYF. Looking up the rest from reference TRBV7-2 and TRBJ2-4 gives the full variable domain: GAGVSQSPSNKVTEKGKDVELRCDPISGHTALYWYRQSLGQGLEFLIYFQGNSAPDKSGLPSDRFSAERTGGSVSTLTIQRTQQEDSAVYLCASSLAPGTAKNIQYFGAGTRLSVL.

This clonotype was observed at least ten times. The J gene is TRBJ2-1, the V gene TRBV30, with D uncertain. The V end lost 3 bases, the J end lost 6 bases, and 6 bases lay between the germline ends. CDR1 and CDR2 from the germline V gene are GTSNPN and SVGIG (reference sequence). This CDR3 has 11 amino acids. CDR3: CAWSPLNEQFF. Here the CDR3 DNA reads TGTGCCTGGAGCCCACTCAATGAGCAGTTCTTC.

This clonotype was recorded a few times. The V call is TRBV30, the J call TRBJ2-1; 8 nucleotides align to TRBD1. Losses at the gene ends were 5 bases for V and 7 bases for J; bases not matched to a gene: 7. This CDR3 contains 13 residues. Germline CDR1 reads GTSNPN; CDR2 reads SVGIG (reference sequence). DNA of the CDR3: TGTGCCTGGGGAGGACAGGGACGGAATGAGCAGTTCTTC. The encoded protein is CAWGGQGRNEQFF.